Given below is one T cell receptor beta chain in context. Its target is unknown. Germline CDR1 is MGHDK and CDR2 is SYGVNS. Losses at the gene ends were 1 base for V and 1 base for J; bases not matched to a gene: 2. CDR3 length: 16 amino acids. The record originates from a study of cytomegalovirus exposure and HLA in healthy donors. At the level of the study: Genotyping showed roughly 81% of roughly 400 donors falling in the Caucasian-associated ancestry cluster. Notes on the study in general: Judged likely to be a sequencing artifact was a cluster of highly shared sequence variants. TRBV6-2, TRBV6-3 and other indistinguishable V segments were excluded. Information on immune exposure was restricted to one variable (CMV serostatus).

Use of 60 Vbeta and 13 Jbeta primers characterized the PCR. Here immunoSEQ multiplex PCR was the method, and the copy in TCRdb shows in-frame clones only, minus some. The sample includes about 120,000 clones, roughly 71% of them seen just once. The sequence came from a man younger than 35 in good health and CMV-seropositive. The chain uses TRBV25-1 and TRBJ2-3, with TRBD2 identical over 10 bases. The sequenced sample was PBMCs. The DNA for the CDR3 is TGTGCCAGCAGTGAATCGCTAGCGGGGGGCACAGATACGCAGTATTTT. It encodes CASSESLAGGTDTQYF. The variable domain in full, with the rest retrieved from reference TRBV25-1 and TRBJ2-3, is EADIYQTPRYLVIGTGKKITLECSQTMGHDKMYWYQQDPGMELHLIHYSYGVNSTEKGDLSSESTVSRIRTEHFPLTLESARPSHTSQYLCASSESLAGGTDTQYFGPGTRLTVL.